This T cell receptor beta chain was identified in a study of cytomegalovirus exposure and HLA in healthy donors. Overall study results and limits: Available immune exposure information was restricted to CMV serostatus only. A likely sequencing artifact accounted for one observed cluster of highly shared sequence variants. Roughly uniform sequencing depth across donors was assumed, possibly incorrectly.

A remark on this clone: Its target is not known.

The PCR had 60 Vbeta and 13 Jbeta primers. The table came from immunoSEQ multiplex PCR; TCRdb's copy has only in-frame clones and leaves some out. Of about 57,000 clones in the sample, around 82% were seen once. Germline V gives CDR1 SQVTM, CDR2 ANQGSEA. Trimming stripped 5 bases from V and 8 bases from J, with 18 bases between. The CDR3 is 13 residues long. The gene calls are TRBV29-1 and TRBJ1-2; no clear D gene. Input material: PBMCs. This sequence originates from a male donor in good health and CMV-seronegative. The CDR3 DNA reads as TGCAGCGTTACGGGAACGGCCTTCGGGGGCTACACCTTC. Protein: CSVTGTAFGGYTF.